This T cell receptor beta chain was recovered during a study of T cells in tumors and immune-related adverse events. CDR1 is WNHNN, CDR2 SYGVQD, per germline (reference sequence). Losses at the gene ends were 4 bases for V and 4 bases for J; bases not matched to a gene: 5. This CDR3 has 14 amino acids. Here immunoSEQ multiplex PCR was the method, and the copy in TCRdb shows in-frame clones only, minus some. The sample includes roughly 23,000 clones, around nine tenths of them seen just once. Sequencing used lymph node tissue, obtained from a patient treated with anti-PD-1 therapy. The V gene is TRBV10-1, the J gene TRBJ1-2, with 8 bases matching TRBD1. The clonotype was recovered from a female donor with metastatic renal cell carcinoma. CDR3 loop: CASSASDRAYGYTF. The CDR3 nucleotides are TGCGCCAGCAGTGCGTCGGACAGGGCCTATGGCTACACCTTC.